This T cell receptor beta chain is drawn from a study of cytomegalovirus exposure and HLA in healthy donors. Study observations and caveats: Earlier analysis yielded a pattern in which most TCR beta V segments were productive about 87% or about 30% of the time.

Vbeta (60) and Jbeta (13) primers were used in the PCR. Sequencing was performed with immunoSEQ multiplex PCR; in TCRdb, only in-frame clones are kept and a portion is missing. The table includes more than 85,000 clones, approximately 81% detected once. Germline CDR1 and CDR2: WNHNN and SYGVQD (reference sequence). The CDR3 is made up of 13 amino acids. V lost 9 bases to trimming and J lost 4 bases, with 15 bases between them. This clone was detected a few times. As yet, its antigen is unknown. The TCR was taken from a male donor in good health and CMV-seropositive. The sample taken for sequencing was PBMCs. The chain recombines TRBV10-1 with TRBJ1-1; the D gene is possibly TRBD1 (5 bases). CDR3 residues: CARTSPGGTEAFF. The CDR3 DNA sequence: TGCGCCAGGACTTCACCCGGGGGCACTGAAGCTTTCTTT.